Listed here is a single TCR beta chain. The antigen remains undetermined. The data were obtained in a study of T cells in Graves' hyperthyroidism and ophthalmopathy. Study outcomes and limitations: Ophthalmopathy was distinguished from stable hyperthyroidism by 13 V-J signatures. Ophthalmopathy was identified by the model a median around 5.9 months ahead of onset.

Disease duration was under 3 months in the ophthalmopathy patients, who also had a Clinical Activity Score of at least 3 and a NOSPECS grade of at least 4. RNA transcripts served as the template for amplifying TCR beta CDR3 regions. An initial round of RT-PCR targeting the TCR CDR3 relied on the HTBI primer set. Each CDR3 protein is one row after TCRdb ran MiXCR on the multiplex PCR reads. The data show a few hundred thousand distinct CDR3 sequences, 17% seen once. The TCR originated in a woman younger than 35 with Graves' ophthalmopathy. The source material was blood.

For the CDR3, the DNA is TGTGCCAGCAGCCAAGAAGCCTCCCCCGCAACTAATGAAAAACTGTTTTTT. This gives the protein CASSQEASPATNEKLFF. This chain links TRBV14 with TRBJ1-4; no clear D gene. The CDR3 has 17 residues. Germline loops: CDR1 SGHDN, CDR2 FVKESK. The V and J ends lost 0 bases and 0 bases respectively, with 11 bases between them. The entire variable domain, with the rest obtained from reference TRBV14 and TRBJ1-4, is as follows: EAGVTQFPSHSVIEKGQTVTLRCDPISGHDNLYWYRRVMGKEIKFLLHFVKESKQDESGMPNNRFLAERTGGTYSTLKVQPAELEDSGVYFCASSQEASPATNEKLFFGSGTQLSVL.